These T cell receptor beta chains were read from a single sample in a study of identical twins. One entry per CDR3 protein results from TCRdb running MiXCR on the 5' RACE reads. The sample consists of 1.5 million to 2 million distinct CDR3 sequences, around 33% of them appearing once. What was sequenced was cord blood. The origin of the receptors is a newborn girl in good health. Both conserved end residues are part of each CDR3. The order of the fields is V gene, J gene, CDR3 protein.

v_gene: TRBV25-1
j_gene: TRBJ1-4
CDR3aa: CASSEPRGYEKLFF

v_gene: TRBV7-9
j_gene: TRBJ2-1
CDR3aa: CASALTGGLIYNEQFF

v_gene: TRBV29-1
j_gene: TRBJ2-7
CDR3aa: CSVTIKPRTGGEQYF

v_gene: TRBV25-1
j_gene: TRBJ2-7
CDR3aa: CASRKTGTSVYEQYF

v_gene: TRBV30
j_gene: TRBJ1-5
CDR3aa: CAWSRGGGQPQHF

v_gene: TRBV5-1
j_gene: TRBJ2-5
CDR3aa: CASSRTGGGLQETQYF

v_gene: TRBV10-2
j_gene: TRBJ1-2
CDR3aa: CASSDPGRYGYTF

v_gene: TRBV6-4
j_gene: TRBJ2-2
CDR3aa: CASSAKGLVNTGELFF

v_gene: TRBV6-6
j_gene: TRBJ2-3
CDR3aa: CASSGGQGIDTQYF

v_gene: TRBV7-9
j_gene: TRBJ1-2
CDR3aa: CASSIGGANYGYTF

v_gene: TRBV4-2
j_gene: TRBJ2-7
CDR3aa: CASSQAVSGPLDEQYF

v_gene: TRBV27
j_gene: TRBJ1-5
CDR3aa: CASSLKTGNQPQHF

v_gene: TRBV30
j_gene: TRBJ2-7
CDR3aa: CAWSTGTGGYEQYF

v_gene: TRBV7-8
j_gene: TRBJ1-5
CDR3aa: CASSLARPLWGQSGNQPQHF

v_gene: TRBV2
j_gene: TRBJ1-6
CDR3aa: CASSEEGTENSPLHF

v_gene: TRBV11-2
j_gene: TRBJ2-7
CDR3aa: CASSLVFGGAFVDEQYF

v_gene: TRBV27
j_gene: TRBJ1-1
CDR3aa: CASSFVPYINTEAFF

v_gene: TRBV5-1
j_gene: TRBJ1-4
CDR3aa: CASSRGAGEKLFF

v_gene: TRBV2
j_gene: TRBJ2-1
CDR3aa: CASRSGSRQFF

v_gene: TRBV7-9
j_gene: TRBJ2-7
CDR3aa: CASSFASERGEQYF

v_gene: TRBV20-1
j_gene: TRBJ2-1
CDR3aa: CSASRTSGSYNEQFF

v_gene: TRBV3-1
j_gene: TRBJ1-6
CDR3aa: CASSHTGWDSPLHF

v_gene: TRBV29-1
j_gene: TRBJ1-5
CDR3aa: CSVATGGQPQHF

v_gene: TRBV9
j_gene: TRBJ2-1
CDR3aa: CASSPRNRGRGQFF

v_gene: TRBV29-1
j_gene: TRBJ1-2
CDR3aa: CSVVDSPPYYGYTF

v_gene: TRBV4-1
j_gene: TRBJ2-1
CDR3aa: CASSQVATSYNEQFF

v_gene: TRBV6-1
j_gene: TRBJ1-1
CDR3aa: CASSDQPMNTEAFF

v_gene: TRBV14
j_gene: TRBJ1-1
CDR3aa: CASSQSLVTGGIMNTEAFF

v_gene: TRBV12-3/TRBV12-4
j_gene: TRBJ2-7
CDR3aa: CASSFRGRGYEQYF

v_gene: TRBV7-9
j_gene: TRBJ2-5
CDR3aa: CASSFTSGVFETQYF

v_gene: TRBV7-2
j_gene: TRBJ1-4
CDR3aa: CASSLAGGLGNEKLFF

v_gene: TRBV6-2/TRBV6-3
j_gene: TRBJ2-1
CDR3aa: CASTNGLVSEQFF

v_gene: TRBV4-2
j_gene: TRBJ2-3
CDR3aa: CAGSRTSGGSDTQYF

v_gene: TRBV27
j_gene: TRBJ2-7
CDR3aa: CASTWAAGSYYEQYF

v_gene: TRBV7-2
j_gene: TRBJ2-1
CDR3aa: CASSYSWFNEQFF

v_gene: TRBV12-3/TRBV12-4
j_gene: TRBJ1-6
CDR3aa: CASSLGPTVPLHF

v_gene: TRBV24-1
j_gene: TRBJ2-1
CDR3aa: CATSAAGGQGNDEQFF

v_gene: TRBV27
j_gene: TRBJ2-1
CDR3aa: CASSLWGGINNEQFF

v_gene: TRBV20-1
j_gene: TRBJ2-1
CDR3aa: CSGGSYEQFF

v_gene: TRBV20-1
j_gene: TRBJ1-1
CDR3aa: CSASDRGGMNTEAFF

v_gene: TRBV29-1
j_gene: TRBJ1-2
CDR3aa: CNGETGGYGYTF

v_gene: TRBV20-1
j_gene: TRBJ2-4
CDR3aa: CSASGTSLNIQYF

v_gene: TRBV10-3
j_gene: TRBJ1-5
CDR3aa: CAISESKLGTGGNQPQHF

v_gene: TRBV5-1
j_gene: TRBJ2-1
CDR3aa: CASRFDRWGPYEQFF

v_gene: TRBV6-6
j_gene: TRBJ2-1
CDR3aa: CASSDLGSNEQFF